These 22 T cell receptor beta chains share one sample of origin, sequenced in a study of T cell repertoires in cytomegalovirus infection (dated by TCRdb to between 2017 and 2020). The sequencer listed for this sample is Illumina HiSeq 1500. TCRdb's own reprocessing of the public reads used fastp at Q25 and MiXCR and kept productive beta chains. Each entry merges the rows of one CDR3 protein and shows their most common DNA and genes. The sample table holds about 230,000 distinct CDR3 sequences, of which about 20% were seen once. The ten largest account for 15% to 20% of the sample. The sequenced material came from CD8+ T cells from PBMCs. The receptors shown here come from a human donor in good health (CMV status not recorded). Some clones in this sample may be carry-over from other donors' samples.

The V and J genes are TRBV28 and TRBJ2-7; D unclear. The V end was cut by 7 bases, the J end by 7 bases, with 14 bases between. The germline CDR1 and CDR2 sequences are MDHEN and SYDVKM. This CDR3 is 12 amino acids long. Here the CDR3 DNA reads TGTGCCAGCACCTCAGGCTCGAGTGAGCAGTACTTC. Translated: CASTSGSSEQYF.

J is TRBJ1-1 and V is TRBV6-6; no clear D. This CDR3 contains 13 residues. In germline, CDR1 is MNHNY, CDR2 SVGAGI (reference sequence). Trimming removed 6 bases at V and 8 bases at J, with 16 bases between. Here the CDR3 DNA reads TGTGCCAGCAGGGTAGGATCCTATGTGGAAGCTTTCTTT. It encodes CASRVGSYVEAFF.

This clonotype was seen a handful of times. The chain has TRBV28 and TRBJ1-3; D gene unclear. The CDR3 is made up of 13 amino acids. Germline V gene sequence: CDR1 MDHEN, CDR2 SYDVKM. V was pared by 6 bases and J by 3 bases, with 9 bases between. DNA for the CDR3: TGTGCCAGCAGGGGGAGCGTTGGAAACACCATATATTTT. Its protein product is CASRGSVGNTIYF.

In this sample, this clonotype turned up a few times. The V gene is TRBV28, the J gene TRBJ2-7; D might be TRBD1 (6 bases). This CDR3 is 13 amino acids long. Germline CDR1 and CDR2: MDHEN and SYDVKM. Trimming took 3 bases from V and 5 from J, leaving 11 bases between them. The CDR3: CASSFVPGDEQYF. The CDR3 DNA sequence: TGTGCCAGCAGTTTTGTGCCAGGGGACGAGCAGTACTTC.

In its sample, this clonotype was seen many times. J is TRBJ1-1 and V is TRBV7-8; no clear D gene. Trimming cost V 5 bases and J 0 bases, with 10 bases left between them. The CDR3 loop spans 14 amino acids. CDR1 is SGHVS, CDR2 FQNEAQ, per germline. The CDR3 bases are TGTGCCAGCAGCCCTTGGACGGTGAACACTGAAGCTTTCTTT. Its translation is CASSPWTVNTEAFF.

In DNA, the CDR3 is TGCAGTGCTAGAGCCTCGCACGGGACAGCTAGCAATCAGCCCCAGCATTTT. As protein: CSARASHGTASNQPQHF. V and J are TRBV20-1 and TRBJ1-5; 7 positions match TRBD1. The CDR3 totals 17 residues. The V and J ends lost 1 base and 0 bases, in that order; junction bases with no gene match: 9. Germline values: CDR1 DFQATT, CDR2 SNEGSKA (reference sequence).

The rearrangement joins TRBV4-1 to TRBJ1-1; perhaps TRBD1 as D (6 bases). Deletions cut 4 bases from V and 4 bases from J, with 16 bases between. CDR3 length: 15 residues. Per the germline V gene, CDR1 is MGHRA and CDR2 is YSYEKL. CDR3 in amino acids: CASSLSQGISTEAFF. The CDR3 DNA is TGCGCCAGCAGCCTTAGTCAGGGGATAAGCACTGAAGCTTTCTTT.

Comments on this clonotype: One end of the junction varies from germline; a read error may be responsible. The V call is TRBV6-6, the J call TRBJ2-1; D is possibly TRBD1 (5 bases). The CDR3 consists of 11 residues. Germline CDR1 is MNHNY and CDR2 is SVGAGI (reference sequence). CDR3 DNA sequence: TGTGCCAGCAGTTACAGGGGTGAGCAGTCCTTC. As protein: CASSYRGEQSF.

The chain carries TRBV6-1 and TRBJ2-7; D uncertain. The V and J ends lost 5 bases and 0 bases respectively, with 14 bases between them. The CDR3 covers 15 residues. Germline V gene sequence: CDR1 MNHNS, CDR2 SASEGT. CDR3 residues: CASSTPTQFSYEQYF. The CDR3, as DNA: TGTGCCAGCAGTACCCCAACTCAGTTCTCCTACGAGCAGTACTTC.

The V call is TRBV12-3 or TRBV12-4, the J call TRBJ2-5; 7 nucleotides line up with TRBD1. The length of the CDR3 is 13 residues. The V gene end was trimmed by 6 bases and the J gene end by 4 bases; junction bases not matched to a gene: 5. Here the CDR3 DNA reads TGTGCCAGCAGCAAGACAGGGCGAGAGACCCAGTACTTC. Translating gives CASSKTGRETQYF.

The V call is TRBV19, the J call TRBJ1-6, with a weak D call TRBD1 (5 bases). V lost 7 bases and J 8 bases, leaving 15 bases between the germline ends. The CDR3 spans 14 residues. CDR1 is LNHDA and CDR2 is SQIVND in the germline V gene (reference sequence). CDR3 loop: CASTTTGGYSPLHF. Here the CDR3 DNA reads TGTGCCAGTACCACGACCGGGGGATATTCACCCCTCCACTTT.

This clonotype was detected only a few times. The V call is TRBV7-9, the J call TRBJ2-5; no definite D call. The germline V gene encodes CDR1 SEHNR and CDR2 FQNEAQ (reference sequence). The length of the CDR3 is 14 residues. V lost 7 bases and J 5 bases, leaving 17 bases between the germline ends. CDR3 amino acids: CASTPRTHPETQYF. The CDR3 coding sequence is TGTGCCAGCACTCCCCGAACCCACCCCGAGACCCAGTACTTC.

This clonotype was seen at least ten times. The genes are TRBV28 and TRBJ2-1; perhaps D is TRBD1 or TRBD2 (5 bases each). Looked up from germline, CDR1 is MDHEN and CDR2 is SYDVKM. This CDR3 is 14 amino acids long. CDR3 sequence: CAIGDGSSYNEQFF. CDR3 sequence (DNA): TGTGCGATCGGGGACGGCAGCTCCTACAATGAGCAGTTCTTC.

This clonotype has at least ten counts. The chain carries TRBV7-6 and TRBJ2-7; D uncertain. In germline, CDR1 is SGHVS, CDR2 FNYEAQ. With 1 base removed from V and 1 base from J, the gap between germline ends came to 11 bases. This CDR3 contains 15 residues. The CDR3, as DNA: TGTGCCAGCAGCTTAGAACAGACGCCTTCCTACGAGCAGTACTTC. It codes for CASSLEQTPSYEQYF.

The chain couples TRBV5-6 to TRBJ1-6; no reliable D call. This CDR3 is built from 13 residues. Germline CDR1 is SGHDT and CDR2 is YYEEEE. Trimming left V 0 bases short and J 8 bases short, with 6 bases between. CDR3 DNA sequence: TGTGCCAGCAGCTTGGGGTCCTATTCACCCCTCCACTTT. Its translation: CASSLGSYSPLHF.

This clonotype showed up many times. The chain uses TRBV28 and TRBJ2-1; TRBD1 matches at 7 bases. This CDR3 is 16 amino acids long. Trimming took 5 bases from V and 2 from J; bases not matched to a gene: 9. The germline CDR1 and CDR2 sequences are MDHEN and SYDVKM. The CDR3 sequence: CASSQPRQGPYNEQFF. DNA for the CDR3: TGTGCCAGCAGTCAACCCCGACAGGGTCCCTACAATGAGCAGTTCTTC.

The chain recombines TRBV4-1 with TRBJ2-5; 11 bases are a match to TRBD1. With V trimmed by 2 bases and J by 7 bases, 3 bases remained unmatched. The CDR3 extends over 14 amino acids. Germline loops: CDR1 MGHRA, CDR2 YSYEKL. The DNA of the CDR3 is TGCGCCAGCAGCCAAACCGGGACAGGGGGGACCCAGTACTTC. Its protein is CASSQTGTGGTQYF.

V usage is TRBV2 and J usage is TRBJ2-5, with TRBD2 matching 7 bases. The trim removed 4 bases at V and 1 base at J, leaving 6 bases unmatched. In germline, CDR1 is SNHLY, CDR2 FYNNEI. CDR3 length: 15 residues. The CDR3 DNA reads TGTGCCAGCAGTGGGATCGGGGGGAGCCAAGAGACCCAGTACTTC. Amino acids: CASSGIGGSQETQYF.

The rearrangement joins TRBV9 to TRBJ1-1; unclear D gene. Germline CDR1 and CDR2: SGDLS and YYNGEE. Trimming left V 0 bases short and J 4 bases short, with 13 bases between. This CDR3 has 15 residues. DNA of the CDR3: TGTGCCAGCAGCGTAGCTCCGGACCCGGTCACTGAAGCTTTCTTT. Translating it yields CASSVAPDPVTEAFF.

This clonotype was seen only a few times. This rearrangement joins TRBV7-9 to TRBJ2-1; D unclear. The CDR3 has 16 amino acids. V was clipped by 5 bases and J by 4 bases, with 18 bases between them. CDR1 is SEHNR, CDR2 FQNEAQ, per germline (reference sequence). The CDR3 region has the DNA TGTGCCAGCAGCCCACACCCCCCAGTTACGTACAATGAGCAGTTCTTC. Translating gives CASSPHPPVTYNEQFF.

The V and J genes are TRBV15 and TRBJ1-1, with D possibly being TRBD1 (5 bases). Per germline, CDR1 LNHNV and CDR2 YYDKDF (reference sequence). The CDR3 consists of 12 residues. V dropped 3 bases and J dropped 6 bases, with 8 bases sitting between them. In nucleotides, the CDR3 is TGTGCCACCAGCAGCAGGGCCCCTGAAGCTTTCTTT. Translated: CATSSRAPEAFF.

This clonotype appeared many times. The rearrangement joins TRBV4-1 to TRBJ1-2; perhaps TRBD1 as D (5 bases). CDR1 is MGHRA, CDR2 YSYEKL, per germline. The CDR3 runs to 19 residues. V lost 0 bases, J lost 7 bases, and 27 bases lay in between. The CDR3 DNA reads as TGCGCCAGCAGCCAAGACCGAACGGATTGGGGCGGACGGGGGGGTGGCTACACCTTC. Residues: CASSQDRTDWGGRGGGYTF.